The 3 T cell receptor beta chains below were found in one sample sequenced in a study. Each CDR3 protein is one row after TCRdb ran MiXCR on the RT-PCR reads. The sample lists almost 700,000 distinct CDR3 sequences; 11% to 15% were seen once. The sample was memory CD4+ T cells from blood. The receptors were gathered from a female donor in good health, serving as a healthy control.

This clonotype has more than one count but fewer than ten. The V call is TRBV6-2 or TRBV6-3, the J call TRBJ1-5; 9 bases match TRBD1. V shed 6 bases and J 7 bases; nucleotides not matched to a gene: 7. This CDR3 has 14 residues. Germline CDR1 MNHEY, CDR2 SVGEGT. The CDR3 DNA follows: TGTGCCAGCAGGCAAACAGGGGGCATCCAGCCCCAGCATTTT. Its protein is CASRQTGGIQPQHF.

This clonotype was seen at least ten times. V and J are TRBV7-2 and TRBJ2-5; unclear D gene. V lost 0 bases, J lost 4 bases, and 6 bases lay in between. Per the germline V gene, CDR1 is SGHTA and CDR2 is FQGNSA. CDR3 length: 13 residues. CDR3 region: CASSLAHRETQYF. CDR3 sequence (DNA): TGTGCCAGCAGCTTAGCGCACCGAGAGACCCAGTACTTC.

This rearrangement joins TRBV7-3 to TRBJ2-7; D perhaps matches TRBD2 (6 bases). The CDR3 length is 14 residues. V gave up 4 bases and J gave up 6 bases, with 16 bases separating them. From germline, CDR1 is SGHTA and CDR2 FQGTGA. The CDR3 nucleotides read TGTGCCAGCAGCTCCCAGACTAGTGGGGGCGAGCAGTACTTC. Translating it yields CASSSQTSGGEQYF.